This TCR beta chain was retrieved from a study of control samples from healthy donors and cancer patients. The CDR3 consists of 15 residues. Assay used: immunoSEQ multiplex PCR; TCRdb lists only in-frame clones, some missing. There are about 130,000 clones in the sample; 85% to 90% occur only once, and approximately 7.5% lies in the top ten. This clone was seen just once. The sequence was collected from a man aged 45-65 years with head and neck cancer. The specimen sequenced was PBMCs. The rearrangement links TRBV21-1 to TRBJ1-2; the table gives TRBD1 as D, unverified against the DNA. TRBV21-1 has pseudogene status. CDR3 DNA: TGTGCCAGCAGCCGACGGACAGGGAAAACCTATGGCTACACCTTC. It is translated as CASSRRTGKTYGYTF.